Listed below are T cell receptor beta chains from one sample, sequenced in a study of T cells in Graves' hyperthyroidism and ophthalmopathy. TCRdb reanalysed the multiplex PCR reads using MiXCR and keeps one entry per CDR3 protein. The sample lists roughly 300,000 distinct CDR3 sequences, around 25% seen once, with about a quarter in the top ten. The sequenced sample consisted of blood. The receptors originated from a man in his forties or fifties with Graves' hyperthyroidism that later progressed to Graves' ophthalmopathy. The CDR3 runs from the conserved cysteine through the conserved F or W. D genes are given only for firm matches. A clone size is listed for some rows: how often the clone was seen (once, few, many), or a class if it is expanded.

clone size: -
D gene: -
V gene: TRBV6-2/TRBV6-3
J gene: TRBJ1-1
CDR3 DNA: TGTGCCAGCAGTGCCGGGCTCACTGAAGCTTTCTTT
CDR3 protein: CASSAGLTEAFF

clone size: many
D gene: TRBD2
V gene: TRBV28
J gene: TRBJ2-7
CDR3 DNA: TGTGCCAGCAGTCTAACCGGGACTAGCGGGATGGAGCAGTACTTC
CDR3 protein: CASSLTGTSGMEQYF

clone size: many
D gene: TRBD1
V gene: TRBV5-6
J gene: TRBJ1-5
CDR3 DNA: TGTGCCAGCAGCTTCTCAACAGGGGTCGGTCAGCCCCAGCATTTT
CDR3 protein: CASSFSTGVGQPQHF

clone size: many
D gene: -
V gene: TRBV6-5
J gene: TRBJ1-1
CDR3 DNA: TGTGCCAGCAGTTACCAAGCGGACAGCGGAACGAACACTGAAGCTTTCTTT
CDR3 protein: CASSYQADSGTNTEAFF

clone size: many
D gene: -
V gene: TRBV18
J gene: TRBJ2-5
CDR3 DNA: TGTGCCAGCTCACCACCTTCAGGGTACGAGACCCAGTACTTC
CDR3 protein: CASSPPSGYETQYF

clone size: -
D gene: -
V gene: TRBV11-2
J gene: TRBJ1-1
CDR3 DNA: TGTGCCAGCAGCTACCGGAACAAGGGACGAACCACTGAAGCTTTCTTT
CDR3 protein: CASSYRNKGRTTEAFF

clone size: many
D gene: TRBD1
V gene: TRBV5-4
J gene: TRBJ1-1
CDR3 DNA: TGTACCAGCAGCCCTGCGGACAGGGGCAACACTGAAGCTTTCTTT
CDR3 protein: CTSSPADRGNTEAFF

clone size: few
D gene: -
V gene: TRBV7-3
J gene: TRBJ2-5
CDR3 DNA: TGTGCCAGCAGCTTAAATGCAGGAGAGACCCAGTACTTC
CDR3 protein: CASSLNAGETQYF

clone size: -
D gene: -
V gene: TRBV5-1
J gene: TRBJ2-7
CDR3 DNA: TGCGCCAGCAGCTGGAGCCACTGGAGCTACGAGCAGTACTTC
CDR3 protein: CASSWSHWSYEQYF

clone size: few
D gene: -
V gene: TRBV6-2/TRBV6-3
J gene: TRBJ1-1
CDR3 DNA: TGTGCCAGCAGTTGGGCGGTGACTGAAGCTTTCTTT
CDR3 protein: CASSWAVTEAFF

clone size: many
D gene: -
V gene: TRBV2
J gene: TRBJ1-5
CDR3 DNA: TGTGCCAGCAGTCCCAACACCCATCAGCCCCAGCATTTT
CDR3 protein: CASSPNTHQPQHF

clone size: -
D gene: -
V gene: TRBV15
J gene: TRBJ1-1
CDR3 DNA: TGTGCCACCAGCAGAGATTACGGGGGTACCGGTGAAGCTTTCTTT
CDR3 protein: CATSRDYGGTGEAFF

clone size: many
D gene: -
V gene: TRBV7-9
J gene: TRBJ1-5
CDR3 DNA: TGTGCCAGCAGCTTGGTTTCTGGGCAGCCCCAGCATTTT
CDR3 protein: CASSLVSGQPQHF

clone size: many
D gene: -
V gene: TRBV5-1
J gene: TRBJ2-7
CDR3 DNA: TGCGCCAGCAGCTTGTCGGGGGCCTCCTACGAGCAGTACTTC
CDR3 protein: CASSLSGASYEQYF

clone size: many
D gene: -
V gene: TRBV29-1
J gene: TRBJ1-3
CDR3 DNA: TGCAGCGCGGGACATTCTGGGGACACCATATATTTT
CDR3 protein: CSAGHSGDTIYF

clone size: few
D gene: TRBD1
V gene: TRBV27
J gene: TRBJ2-7
CDR3 DNA: TGTGCCAGCAGTTCCGCGCCGGGACAGGGGTACGAGCAGTACTTC
CDR3 protein: CASSSAPGQGYEQYF

clone size: many
D gene: TRBD2
V gene: TRBV5-4
J gene: TRBJ2-5
CDR3 DNA: TGTGCCAGCAGCTTGGGAGGACTAGCCAAAGAGACCCAGTACTTC
CDR3 protein: CASSLGGLAKETQYF

clone size: many
D gene: -
V gene: TRBV4-1
J gene: TRBJ2-7
CDR3 DNA: TGCGCCAGCAGCCAACTTCCCACGGGTGGCAACCCCTACGAGCAGTACTTC
CDR3 protein: CASSQLPTGGNPYEQYF

clone size: -
D gene: TRBD1
V gene: TRBV20-1
J gene: TRBJ1-5
CDR3 DNA: TGCAGTGCTGAAATTCGACAGGGGACCAATAGCAATCAGCCCCAGCATTTT
CDR3 protein: CSAEIRQGTNSNQPQHF

clone size: many
D gene: -
V gene: TRBV5-1
J gene: TRBJ1-1
CDR3 DNA: TGCGCCAGCAGACTCACCCCGTCCACTGAAGCTTTCTTT
CDR3 protein: CASRLTPSTEAFF

clone size: many
D gene: -
V gene: TRBV5-1
J gene: TRBJ2-7
CDR3 DNA: TGCGCCAGCAGCTTTGCAGGAAACTACGAGCAGTACTTC
CDR3 protein: CASSFAGNYEQYF

clone size: many
D gene: -
V gene: TRBV2
J gene: TRBJ1-5
CDR3 DNA: TGTGCCAGCAGTGGCCCTAGCAATCAGCCCCAGCATTTT
CDR3 protein: CASSGPSNQPQHF

clone size: -
D gene: TRBD1
V gene: TRBV6-5
J gene: TRBJ1-5
CDR3 DNA: TGTGCCAGCAGTTACACACAACAGGGGGCTGGCAATCAGCCCCAGCATTTT
CDR3 protein: CASSYTQQGAGNQPQHF

clone size: few
D gene: TRBD2
V gene: TRBV12-3/TRBV12-4
J gene: TRBJ2-7
CDR3 DNA: TGTGCCAGCACCCCGGGCCTAGCGGGAGTAAAACGCGAGCAGTACTTC
CDR3 protein: CASTPGLAGVKREQYF

clone size: many
D gene: TRBD1
V gene: TRBV5-1
J gene: TRBJ1-2
CDR3 DNA: TGCGCCAGCAGCTCCCCCGGCCGGGACAGGGTGTATGGCTACACCTTC
CDR3 protein: CASSSPGRDRVYGYTF

clone size: many
D gene: TRBD2
V gene: TRBV28
J gene: TRBJ2-7
CDR3 DNA: TGTGCCAGCCATTTAAGCGGGAGGTCCTACGAGCAGTACTTC
CDR3 protein: CASHLSGRSYEQYF

clone size: many
D gene: TRBD1
V gene: TRBV28
J gene: TRBJ2-2
CDR3 DNA: TGTGCCAGCTTCGGGGGACAGGGGAACACCGGGGAGCTGTTTTTT
CDR3 protein: CASFGGQGNTGELFF

clone size: many
D gene: TRBD2
V gene: TRBV24-1
J gene: TRBJ2-2
CDR3 DNA: TGTGCCACCAGTGACCCTGGACTAGCAGGAAACACCGGGGAGCTGTTTTTT
CDR3 protein: CATSDPGLAGNTGELFF

clone size: many
D gene: -
V gene: TRBV11-2
J gene: TRBJ1-1
CDR3 DNA: TGTGCCAGCAGCTTAATTTGGTTGAACACTGAAGCTTTCTTT
CDR3 protein: CASSLIWLNTEAFF

clone size: many
D gene: -
V gene: TRBV20-1
J gene: TRBJ2-7
CDR3 DNA: TGCAGTGCTAGAGCTCGACAGGACTCCTACGAGCAGTACTTC
CDR3 protein: CSARARQDSYEQYF